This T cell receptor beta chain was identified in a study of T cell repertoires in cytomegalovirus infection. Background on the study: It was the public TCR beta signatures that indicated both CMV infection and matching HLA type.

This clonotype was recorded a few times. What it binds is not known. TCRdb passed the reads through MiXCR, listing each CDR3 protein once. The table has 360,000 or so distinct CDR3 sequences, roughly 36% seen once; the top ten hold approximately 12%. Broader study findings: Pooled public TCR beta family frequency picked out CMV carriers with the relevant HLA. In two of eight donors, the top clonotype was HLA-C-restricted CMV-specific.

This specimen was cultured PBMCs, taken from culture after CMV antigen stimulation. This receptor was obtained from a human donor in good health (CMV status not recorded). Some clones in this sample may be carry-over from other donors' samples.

CDR3 loop: CASSLPAGVPDTQYF. In DNA form, the CDR3 reads TGTGCCAGCAGCTTACCGGCGGGAGTCCCAGATACGCAGTATTTT. V and J are TRBV7-8 and TRBJ2-3; the match to TRBD2 covers 7 bases. Germline V gives CDR1 SGHVS, CDR2 FQNEAQ. This CDR3 has 15 residues. Trimming took 2 bases from V and 4 from J; bases not matched to a gene: 6.